This TCR beta chain is drawn from a study of T-cell reconstitution after alpha-beta-depleted transplantation in children. Unique molecular identifiers were built into the TCRbeta library. TCRdb independently ran MiXCR on the PCR reads; one entry per CDR3 protein. Of more than 300,000 distinct CDR3 sequences listed, around 15% were seen once; the top ten hold approximately 44%. With respect to this clonotype: Its antigen is undetermined.

Study-wide results and limits: Several hundred expanded graft clones reportedly supplied alpha-beta T cells about two months after transplant.

The germline V gene encodes CDR1 ENHRY and CDR2 SYGVKD. CDR3 length: 13 residues. V lost 3 bases and J lost 5, with 8 bases in between. This sequence joins TRBV10-3 and TRBJ2-4, with D unresolved. Sequenced here: PBMCs, mostly from graft donor cells, sampled 360 days after TCRalphabeta/CD19-depleted stem cell transplant. The clonotype was recovered from a male patient aged 2 to 9 who had a stem cell transplant for acute lymphoblastic leukemia, so the T cells may come from the graft donor. The CDR3, as DNA: TGTGCCATCAGTGAAATAGAGGAAAACATTCAGTACTTC. Translating gives CAISEIEENIQYF.